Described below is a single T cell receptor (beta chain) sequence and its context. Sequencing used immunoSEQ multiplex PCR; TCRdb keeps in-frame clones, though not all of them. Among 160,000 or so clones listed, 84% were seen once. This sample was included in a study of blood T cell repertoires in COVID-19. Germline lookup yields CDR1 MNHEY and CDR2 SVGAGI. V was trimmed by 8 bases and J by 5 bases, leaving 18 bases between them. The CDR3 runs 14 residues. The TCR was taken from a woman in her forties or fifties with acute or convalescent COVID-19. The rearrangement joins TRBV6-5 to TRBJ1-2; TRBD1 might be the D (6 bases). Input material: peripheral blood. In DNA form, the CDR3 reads TGTGCCAGCGGTAGGGGGAGTCCCTTATATGGCTACACCTTC. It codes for CASGRGSPLYGYTF.